This record looks at one T cell receptor beta chain sequence and its context. The data derive from a study of blood T cell repertoires in COVID-19. Profiled with immunoSEQ multiplex PCR; TCRdb holds only in-frame clones, not every one. The sample contains 100,000 or so clones, approximately 90% of which appear only once. The receptor's source is a man in his 60s with acute or convalescent COVID-19. Sample: peripheral blood.

The CDR3 DNA sequence: TGTGCCAGTAGTGAGGGGGCGAGGAGCTACACCTTC. Amino acid sequence: CASSEGARSYTF. The chain carries TRBV19 and TRBJ1-2; 7 nucleotides match TRBD1. Per germline, CDR1 LNHDA and CDR2 SQIVND (reference sequence). Losses at the gene ends were 5 bases for V and 9 bases for J; bases not matched to a gene: 6. CDR3 length equals 12 residues.